This TCR beta chain was sequenced for a study of identical twins. Regarding the study as a whole: The abundant beta clonotypes from cord blood had fewer insertions, and memory repertoires had none of this.

This clonotype was counted a few times. Its antigen is unidentified. CDR3 length equals 13 residues. Trimming took off 1 base at V and 1 base at J, with 5 bases between the two ends. Per germline, CDR1 LGHNA and CDR2 YSLEER. One entry per CDR3 protein, called by TCRdb with MiXCR from the 5' RACE reads. The data show hundreds of thousands of distinct CDR3 sequences, around 20% seen once. The same data also went into a second study, on T cells expressing NK-cell markers. From that report: Serological testing identified seven of the eight sequenced donors as HCMV-seropositive and one as seronegative. In about 6 donors, dominant CD3+CD56+NKG2C+ clones formed about 1.0-7.5% of CD8+ cells. Nothing established the HCMV specificity of expanded NKG2C+ T cell clones.

The rearrangement uses TRBV4-3 and TRBJ2-7; D is uncertain. This TCR came from a woman aged 18-29 years in good health. Sequenced material: PBMCs. The CDR3 spells CASSQVVSYEQYF. CDR3 nucleotide sequence: TGCGCCAGCAGCCAAGTAGTTTCCTACGAGCAGTACTTC.